This T cell receptor beta chain is from a study of blood T cells in healthy people across ages (dated by TCRdb to the mid-2010s). Regarding the complete study: Template switching captured roughly one uniquely barcoded TCR beta cDNA molecule per two T cells in model experiments. Age-related changes in TCR beta repertoire diversity were measured in the study by deep sequencing normalized with unique cDNA molecular identifiers. The donors were divided into four age groups: young (average approximately 17 years), middle-aged (approximately 41), aged (about 60) and long-lived (roughly 88). Donors of different ages were randomly distributed across sequencing lanes to avoid experimental bias. For two donors (one aged 18 to 30 and one aged 80 or older), the study analyzed two additional independent replicas of 1 million unique cDNA reads from the same blood draw.

Library preparation employed 5' RACE. Instrument used: Illumina HiSeq 2500. A second PCR of roughly 7 to 11 cycles was performed with a sample-barcoded 5' primer and a J-beta primer mix. A unique molecular identifier was introduced onto each TCR beta cDNA molecule by a template-switch 5' adaptor carrying 12 random nucleotides. Each sample yielded at least 3 million CDR3-containing paired-end reads. The Mint cDNA synthesis kit, primed by a TRBC-specific oligonucleotide, was used to synthesize first-strand cDNA from all RNA. Following uracil-DNA glycosylase treatment, a first 18-cycle PCR with universal primers M1SS and BC2_uni_R was performed on all cDNA. In the source study's methods: For normalization, 1 million high-quality reads, each with a distinct molecular identifier, were randomly selected from each sample. Reads with shared molecular identifiers were discarded instead of being binned into consensus sequences. MiTCR, with a Q25 quality threshold and the strictest error-elimination algorithm, was used for CDR3 identification, clonotype clustering and error correction. A nonparametric unseen species model with Euler transformation was used to estimate a lower bound on total TCR beta diversity. TCRdb trimmed the raw reads at Q25, called clones with MiXCR and kept productive beta chains. Each CDR3 protein appears once, grouped with its most common genes and DNA. TCRdb assigned the V and J calls; the authors' analysis was not used. This sample is represented by 1,300,000 or so distinct CDR3 sequences; approximately 63% of them were singletons. Of the sample, 6.7% falls within the top ten clones.

Systemically healthy Caucasian individuals from Russia, roughly 40 in total and aged roughly 6 to 100 years, were included as donors. Each donor gave ten milliliters of peripheral blood, collected into EDTA-treated Vacutainer tubes. PBMCs were isolated by Ficoll-Paque density-gradient centrifugation, with at least 7 million obtained per sample. Trizol reagent was used to extract total RNA from PBMCs, with at least 5.5 micrograms per sample. Naive CD45RAhigh/CD27high T cell percentages were measured by flow cytometry on a PBMC aliquot from every donor. Points the paper makes about the study in general: Compared with the aged group, the long-lived group had more naive CD4+ T cells, fewer expanded clones and increased TCR diversity, suggesting age selection. Estimates of total diversity based on one million sequenced T cells were regarded as lower bounds and as underestimates. Bulk unsorted PBMC profiling prevented conclusive comparison of naive and antigen-experienced compartments. Observed TCR beta diversity per million T cells fell roughly linearly with age, and a significant reduction was already apparent by age approximately 40. Because the CMV infection status of the donors was unknown, age-related changes in expanded clonotypes may potentially have been confounded. The percentage of naive T cells measured by flow cytometry correlated strongly with observed TCR beta diversity.

V and J are trimmed by 8 bases and 5 bases, and the gene matches miss 5 bases of the junction. The CDR3 spans 12 residues, from the cysteine through the phenylalanine. The read is trimmed to its CDR3 DNA, 36 bases read in frame from base 1. The germline V gene sets CDR1 to SGHRS and CDR2 to YFSETQ. Comments on this clonotype: What this receptor recognizes is not known. No clone much larger than this one lies a single base away; base qualities are absent.

The sequence was collected from a young man in good health. The sample taken for sequencing was blood. This chain is built from TRBV5-1 and TRBJ2-7; TRBD1 lines up with 9 middle nucleotides. Here the CDR3 is given as CASTGGLNEQYF. The DNA sequence reads TGCGCCAGTACAGGGGGCTTGAACGAGCAGTACTTC.